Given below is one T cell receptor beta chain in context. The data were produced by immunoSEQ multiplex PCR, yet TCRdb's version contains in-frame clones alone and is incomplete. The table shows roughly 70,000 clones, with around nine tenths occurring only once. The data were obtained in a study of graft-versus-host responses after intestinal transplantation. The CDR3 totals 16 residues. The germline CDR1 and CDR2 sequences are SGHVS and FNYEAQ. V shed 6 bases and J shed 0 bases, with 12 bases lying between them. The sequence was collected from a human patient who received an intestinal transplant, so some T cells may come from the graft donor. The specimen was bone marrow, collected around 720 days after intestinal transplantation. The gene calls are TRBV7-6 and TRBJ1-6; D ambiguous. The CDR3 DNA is TGTGCCAGCAGACCAGACGGGAGCTCCTATAATTCACCCCTCCACTTT. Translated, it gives CASRPDGSSYNSPLHF.